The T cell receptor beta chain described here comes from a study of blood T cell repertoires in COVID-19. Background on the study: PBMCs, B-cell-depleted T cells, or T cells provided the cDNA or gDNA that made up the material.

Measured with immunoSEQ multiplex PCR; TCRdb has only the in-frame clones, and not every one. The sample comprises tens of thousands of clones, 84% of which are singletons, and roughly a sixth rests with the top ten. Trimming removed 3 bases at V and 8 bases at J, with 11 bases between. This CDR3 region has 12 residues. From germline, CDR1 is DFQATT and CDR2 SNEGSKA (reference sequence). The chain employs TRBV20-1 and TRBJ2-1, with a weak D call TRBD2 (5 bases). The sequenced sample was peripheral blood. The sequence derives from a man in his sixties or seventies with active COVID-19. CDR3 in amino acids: CSASGSTDEQFF. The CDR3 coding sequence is TGCAGTGCTAGTGGGAGTACCGATGAGCAGTTCTTC.